Following are 21 T cell receptor beta chains from one sample sequenced in a study of T cell changes during pregnancy in multiple sclerosis. Sequenced by immunoSEQ multiplex PCR; TCRdb stores in-frame clones only, minus some. The sample yields roughly 35,000 clones, 92% seen once. The source was CD4+ T cells from peripheral blood mononuclear cells, collected after pregnancy. The origin of the receptors is a female donor with multiple sclerosis, enrolled in a pregnancy study.

The chain links TRBV5-4 to TRBJ2-3; 7 nucleotides agree with TRBD2. The CDR3 loop spans 14 amino acids. V trimming: 0 bases; J trimming: 3 bases; junction bases outside the gene matches: 1. Looked up from germline, CDR1 is SGHNT and CDR2 is YYREEE (reference sequence). CDR3 in amino acids: CASSLGGGTDTQYF. The CDR3 DNA reads as TGTGCCAGCAGCTTGGGGGGGGGAACAGATACGCAGTATTTT.

This CDR3 reads CSVDSGYGYTF. The CDR3, as DNA: TGCAGCGTTGACAGTGGCTATGGCTACACCTTC. The rearrangement links TRBV29-1 to TRBJ1-2; D gene unclear. Between the trimmed V and J ends, which lost 3 bases and 4 bases, there was a span of 6 bases. Per the germline V gene, CDR1 is SQVTM and CDR2 is ANQGSEA. The CDR3 runs 11 residues. Supplemented by reference TRBV29-1 and TRBJ1-2, the full variable domain reads SAVISQKPSRDICQRGTSLTIQCQVDSQVTMMFWYRQQPGQSLTLIATANQGSEATYESGFVIDKFPISRPNLTFSTLTVSNMSPEDSSIYLCSVDSGYGYTFGSGTRLTVV.

The rearrangement uses TRBV18 and TRBJ2-2, with 11 bases aligning to TRBD2. V dropped 5 bases and J dropped 2; count of bases not matched to a gene: 7. The CDR3 has 17 residues. Germline values: CDR1 KGHSH, CDR2 LQKENI. The CDR3 spells CASSTTTSGINTGELFF. The DNA for the CDR3 is TGTGCCAGCTCAACTACGACTAGCGGGATAAACACCGGGGAGCTGTTTTTT.

The chain has TRBV9 and TRBJ1-2; tentative D call: TRBD1 (5 bases). The germline V gene encodes CDR1 SGDLS and CDR2 YYNGEE. The CDR3 is made up of 16 amino acids. The V end was cut by 2 bases, the J end by 4 bases, with 18 bases between. CDR3 in DNA: TGTGCCAGCAGCGTCACCCCCGGGACTCCTAGCTATGGCTACACCTTC. Its protein is CASSVTPGTPSYGYTF.

The genes are TRBV19 and TRBJ1-1; 7 bases are shared with TRBD1. With V trimmed by 4 bases and J by 2 bases, 4 bases remained unmatched. The CDR3 is made up of 14 amino acids. Germline V gene data show CDR1 as LNHDA and CDR2 as SQIVND (reference sequence). As DNA, the CDR3 is TGTGCCAGTAGTAGAAGGGGGCAAAACACTGAAGCTTTCTTT. This encodes CASSRRGQNTEAFF.

This chain joins TRBV5-1 and TRBJ1-1; TRBD1 agrees at 8 bases. The CDR3 is 16 amino acids. Germline loops: CDR1 SGHRS, CDR2 YFSETQ. V lost 1 base, J lost 3 bases, and 8 bases stayed unmatched. The CDR3 here is CASSLQLRGPDTEAFF. CDR3 DNA: TGCGCCAGCAGCTTGCAACTCAGGGGGCCGGACACTGAAGCTTTCTTT.

V gene TRBV5-1 combines with J gene TRBJ2-7; 12 bases are a match to TRBD2. The V segment lost 4 bases and the J segment 3 bases; nucleotides outside the gene matches: 8. CDR1 and CDR2 (germline): SGHRS, YFSETQ. This CDR3 is 16 amino acids long. DNA of the CDR3: TGCGCCAGCAGCCCCGGGACTAGCGGGCTCTTCTACGAGCAGTACTTC. Translated, it gives CASSPGTSGLFYEQYF.

V usage is TRBV10-3 and J usage is TRBJ1-1, with a possible D match to TRBD1 (5 bases). V lost 8 bases to trimming and J lost 4 bases, with 20 bases between them. Per the germline V gene, CDR1 is ENHRY and CDR2 is SYGVKD. CDR3 length equals 15 residues. The CDR3, as DNA: TGTGCCATCGCTACACAAAGGGGTATGAGCACTGAAGCTTTCTTT. Protein sequence: CAIATQRGMSTEAFF.

This clone occurred a few times. The V call is TRBV7-3, the J call TRBJ1-1; D is ambiguous. The V end was cut by 5 bases, the J end by 1 base, with 8 bases between. The CDR3 runs 13 residues. Germline loops: CDR1 SGHTA, CDR2 FQGTGA. CDR3 region: CASSRNKNTEAFF. The CDR3 DNA reads as TGTGCCAGCAGCCGCAACAAGAACACTGAAGCTTTCTTT.

This clone has more than one count but fewer than ten. The rearrangement joins TRBV19 to TRBJ1-2, with D uncertain. Per the germline V gene, CDR1 is LNHDA and CDR2 is SQIVND (reference sequence). Trimming took 4 bases from V and 3 from J, leaving 6 bases between them. CDR3 length equals 12 residues. As DNA, the CDR3 is TGTGCCAGTAGTACGAGATACTATGGCTACACCTTC. Its translation: CASSTRYYGYTF.

This clone was recorded only once. V and J are TRBV4-2 and TRBJ1-1; D is undetermined. The V end lost 0 bases, the J end lost 4 bases, and 6 bases lay between the germline ends. This CDR3 is 13 amino acids long. CDR1 LGHNA and CDR2 YNFKEQ come from the germline V gene. The CDR3 region has the DNA TGTGCCAGCAGCCAAGATCGTCGCACTGAAGCTTTCTTT. It specifies CASSQDRRTEAFF.

The CDR3 reads CASSLTTRFTYEQYF. The CDR3 region has the DNA TGCGCCAGCAGCCTGACGACTAGATTCACCTACGAGCAGTACTTC. The chain links TRBV5-1 to TRBJ2-7, with D possibly TRBD2 on 6 matching bases. The CDR3 totals 15 residues. CDR1 and CDR2 (germline): SGHRS, YFSETQ. The V end lost 4 bases, the J end lost 2 bases, and 16 bases lay between the germline ends.

This clone showed up just once. This sequence joins TRBV10-2 and TRBJ1-4; TRBD1 might be the D (6 bases). The germline V gene encodes CDR1 WSHSY and CDR2 SAAADI. The V and J ends lost 5 bases and 8 bases respectively, with 18 bases between them. CDR3 length: 15 residues. CDR3 nucleotides: TGCGCCAGCAGTCAGGCGGCGGCAGGGGAAGAAAAACTGTTTTTT. This encodes CASSQAAAGEEKLFF.

The rearrangement uses TRBV4-3 and TRBJ2-1; 8 nucleotides match TRBD1. The V segment lost 3 bases and the J segment 0 bases; nucleotides outside the gene matches: 10. The CDR3 spans 18 residues. Per the germline V gene, CDR1 is LGHNA and CDR2 is YSLEER. The CDR3 sequence: CASSHYGQGESSYNEQFF. CDR3 bases: TGCGCCAGCAGCCATTATGGACAGGGTGAAAGCTCCTACAATGAGCAGTTCTTC.

This chain connects TRBV29-1 to TRBJ2-5; D is perhaps TRBD1 (5 bases). The CDR3 extends over 12 amino acids. Germline V CDR1 and CDR2: SQVTM, ANQGSEA. The V and J ends lost 7 bases and 5 bases respectively, with 14 bases between them. CDR3 nucleotide sequence: TGCAGCGCCGGTCAGGGCTCGGAGACCCAGTACTTC. Its protein is CSAGQGSETQYF.

V and J are TRBV29-1 and TRBJ1-1; 9 bases match TRBD1. Germline CDR1 and CDR2: SQVTM and ANQGSEA. The CDR3 contains 13 residues. V lost 7 bases to trimming and J lost 5 bases; unmatched junction nucleotides: 8. CDR3 sequence: CSASGQGLTEAFF. CDR3 in DNA: TGCAGCGCATCGGGACAGGGCCTGACTGAAGCTTTCTTT.

CDR3 region: CASSVLGLAGGHAGELFF. The CDR3 nucleotides read TGTGCCAGCAGCGTATTGGGACTAGCGGGAGGTCACGCCGGGGAGCTGTTTTTT. The rearrangement uses TRBV7-9 and TRBJ2-2; 15 bases line up with TRBD2. The germline gives CDR1 SEHNR, CDR2 FQNEAQ (reference sequence). V dropped 5 bases and J dropped 6; count of bases not matched to a gene: 10. This CDR3 has 18 residues.

The rearrangement joins TRBV7-2 to TRBJ2-2, with 12 bases identical to TRBD2. The CDR3 is 16 amino acids. Trimming took 3 bases from V and 6 from J; bases not matched to a gene: 5. Looked up from germline, CDR1 is SGHTA and CDR2 is FQGNSA. The CDR3 DNA sequence: TGTGCCAGCAGCTTTCAACTAGCGGGAGGTCCCGGGGAGCTGTTTTTT. Amino acids: CASSFQLAGGPGELFF.

The chain links TRBV2 to TRBJ1-4; D may be TRBD1 (6 bases). The CDR3 has 14 residues. CDR1 and CDR2 (germline): SNHLY, FYNNEI. Trimming took off 9 bases at V and 3 bases at J, with 14 bases between the two ends. The CDR3 DNA sequence: TGTGCCAGTAAACAGGGAAAGGCTAATGAAAAACTGTTTTTT. This codes for CASKQGKANEKLFF.

The chain is built from TRBV4-1 and TRBJ1-6; 8 nucleotides align to TRBD1. V lost 2 bases and J lost 5; bases outside the gene matches: 11. Germline loops: CDR1 MGHRA, CDR2 YSYEKL. The CDR3 sequence is 18 residues long. CDR3 in DNA: TGCGCCAGCAGCCAAAAGGGGGGGCAGGGGGCTAATAATTCACCCCTCCACTTT. Translation gives CASSQKGGQGANNSPLHF.

This clone is a singleton in its sample. V gene TRBV27 combines with J gene TRBJ2-7, with D possibly matching TRBD1 (6 bases). V lost 2 bases to trimming and J lost 2 bases, with 16 bases between them. Germline CDR1 is MNHEY and CDR2 is SMNVEV (reference sequence). The CDR3 spans 16 residues. CDR3 sequence reads: CASSLKGSTGPYEQYF. CDR3 coding DNA: TGTGCCAGCAGTTTAAAGGGATCCACAGGGCCCTACGAGCAGTACTTC.